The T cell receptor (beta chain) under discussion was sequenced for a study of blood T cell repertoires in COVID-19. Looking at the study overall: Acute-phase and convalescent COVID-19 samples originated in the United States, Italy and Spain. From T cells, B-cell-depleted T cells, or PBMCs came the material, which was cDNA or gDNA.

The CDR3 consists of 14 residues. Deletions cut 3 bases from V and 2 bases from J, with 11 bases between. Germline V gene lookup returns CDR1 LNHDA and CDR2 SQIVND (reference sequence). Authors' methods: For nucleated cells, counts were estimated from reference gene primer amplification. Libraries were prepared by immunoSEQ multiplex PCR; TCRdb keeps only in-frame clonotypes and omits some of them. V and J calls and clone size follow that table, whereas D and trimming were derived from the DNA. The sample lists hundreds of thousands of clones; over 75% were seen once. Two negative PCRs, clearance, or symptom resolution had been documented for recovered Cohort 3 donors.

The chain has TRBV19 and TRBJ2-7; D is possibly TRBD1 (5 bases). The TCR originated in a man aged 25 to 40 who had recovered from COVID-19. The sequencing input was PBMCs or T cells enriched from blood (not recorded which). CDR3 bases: TGTGCCAGTAGTATTTCGGACAACGCCTACGAGCAGTACTTC. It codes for CASSISDNAYEQYF.